A single sample gave rise to the 4 T cell receptor beta chains below, sequenced in a study of T-cell memory formation after mild COVID-19 (dated by TCRdb to the early 2020s). The library was made by 5' RACE. Reads for this sample came from an Illumina NovaSeq 6000. TCRdb redid the processing of the public reads, applying fastp at Q25 and MiXCR, and retained in-frame beta chains. Here each entry gathers all rows of one CDR3 protein and keeps the most common genes and DNA. Across this sample there are approximately 100,000 distinct CDR3 sequences, with roughly 25% seen only once. Jointly, the top ten make up roughly 41% of the sample. The specimen sequenced was PBMCs or a T cell subset sorted from them (not recorded which). The receptors here all came from a man younger than 35 who had mild COVID-19 (a few samples of this study predate the infection). The sample titles of this study are shuffled in the database, so cell type and time point are left out; the donor was told from shared clones.

The chain couples TRBV28 to TRBJ2-7; 7 nucleotides match TRBD2. J was trimmed by 5 bases and V by 2 bases; bases with no gene match: 15. The CDR3 consists of 17 residues. CDR1 is MDHEN, CDR2 SYDVKM, per germline. CDR3 in DNA: TGTGCCAGCAGTTTAGCGGGGGTCAGGAGTGGAGTAAACGAGCAGTACGTC. Translation: CASSLAGVRSGVNEQYV.

This clonotype was observed at least ten times. The chain links TRBV6-2 or TRBV6-3 to TRBJ2-5; maybe TRBD2 (6 bases). The V gene's germline CDR1 is MNHEY and CDR2 SVGEGT. V lost 7 bases and J lost 10, with 19 bases in between. The CDR3 spans 13 residues. The CDR3 reads CASKPDRGSDQYF. The CDR3 DNA is TGTGCCAGCAAGCCGGACCGGGGGAGTGACCAGTACTTC.

The rearrangement joins TRBV20-1 to TRBJ1-2; D gene uncertain. V shed 1 base and J shed 7 bases, with 13 bases lying between them. The germline gives CDR1 DFQATT, CDR2 SNEGSKA (reference sequence). CDR3 size: 13 residues. The CDR3 region is CSARGPAGGGYTF. The CDR3 DNA sequence: TGCAGTGCTAGAGGCCCGGCGGGCGGTGGCTACACCTTC.

This chain joins TRBV4-1 and TRBJ2-1; D not certain. The germline CDR1 and CDR2 sequences are MGHRA and YSYEKL. CDR3 length: 14 residues. Trimming left V 5 bases short and J 4 bases short, with 12 bases between. The chain's CDR3 is CASSSNPRYNEQFF. As DNA, the CDR3 is TGCGCCAGCAGCTCGAACCCGAGATACAATGAGCAGTTCTTC.